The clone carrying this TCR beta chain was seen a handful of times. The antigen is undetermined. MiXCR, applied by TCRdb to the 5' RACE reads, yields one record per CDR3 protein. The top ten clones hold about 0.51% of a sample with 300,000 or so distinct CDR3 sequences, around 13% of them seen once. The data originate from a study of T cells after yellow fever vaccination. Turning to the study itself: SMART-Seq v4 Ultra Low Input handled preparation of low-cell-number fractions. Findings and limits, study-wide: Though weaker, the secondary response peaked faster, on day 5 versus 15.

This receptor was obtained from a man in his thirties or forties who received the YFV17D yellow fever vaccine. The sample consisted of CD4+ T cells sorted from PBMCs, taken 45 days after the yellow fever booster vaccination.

CDR3 DNA: TGTGCCTGGAGTCCCAAGTCGAGCGGGAACTCCTACGAGCAGTACTTC. Protein: CAWSPKSSGNSYEQYF. The chain couples TRBV30 to TRBJ2-7; 7 bases line up with TRBD2. This CDR3 has 16 residues. The J segment lost 0 bases and the V segment lost 2 bases, leaving 10 bases of the junction unmatched. CDR1 is GTSNPN and CDR2 is SVGIG in the germline V gene (reference sequence).